This T cell receptor (beta chain) was identified during a study of neurological immune-mediated disorders. This CDR3 is 13 amino acids long. Per the germline V gene, CDR1 is MNHEY and CDR2 is SMNVEV (reference sequence). Trimming removed 3 bases at V and 5 bases at J, with 8 bases between. MiXCR was run by TCRdb on the 5' RACE reads, yielding one entry per CDR3 protein. The sample shows some 38,000 distinct CDR3 sequences, 3% to 4% of them seen only once. This clonotype was recorded at least ten times. The sequence derives from a man aged 25-40 years with multiple sclerosis. This chain joins TRBV27 and TRBJ1-5; D not resolved. Sequenced material: PBMCs. The DNA for the CDR3 is TGTGCCAGCAGTTTGGTCCAGGATCAGCCCCAGCATTTT. Translation: CASSLVQDQPQHF.